This record covers a single T cell receptor (beta chain). This receptor's antigen is unknown. Base qualities are not at hand, and no much larger clone is one base apart. Trimming at the junction amounts to 3 bases on V and 4 bases on J, and the germline ends lie 10 bases apart. The CDR3, cysteine through phenylalanine, is 13 amino acids long. Only the CDR3 portion is preserved as DNA: 39 bases, with reading frame beginning at the first base. The germline V gene (reference sequence) provides CDR1 WNHNN and CDR2 SYGVQD. TCRbeta CDR3 regions were amplified from genomic DNA using the immunoSEQ Assay, a bias-controlled multiplex PCR. The authors processed their data as follows. Nucleated cell counts per sample were estimated from amplification of reference gene primers within the assay. To quantify the absolute abundance of each unique TCRbeta CDR3 rearrangement, sequence reads were collapsed and filtered. For each sample, productive Simpson clonality was calculated as the square root of Simpson's diversity index across productive rearrangements. This immuneACCESS table, as held by TCRdb, lists in-frame sequences with V and J called but not all clones. Of the missing ones, under half trace to an unresolved V gene in checked studies; the others have no known cause. V, J and clone size are those of that table, while D and trimming were read from the DNA. A total of around 280,000 clones appear in this sample, almost 90% of them only once. Around 11% of the sample is in the top ten clones.

One collaborating source in Seattle enrolled patients during active infection and followed them longitudinally through the course of disease. The collaborating institutions used their own protocols to collect whole blood in K2EDTA tubes. For TCRbeta analysis, collaborators shipped samples as frozen whole blood, isolated PBMCs, or DNA extracted from either of those sample types. These data belong to a study of blood T cell repertoires in COVID-19 (dated by TCRdb to 2018 to 2021). For context, the study as a whole: Samples covering the acute and convalescent phases of COVID-19 were provided by collaborators in the United States, Italy and Spain. Sample metadata almost always included a de-identified subject ID, COVID-19 status, age in years and sex. A freely available public database, intended as a resource for researchers studying the immune response to SARS-CoV-2, is where the repertoires were released. The material from the prospective study consisted of cDNA or gDNA derived from T cells, B-cell-depleted T cells, or PBMCs. Where available, HLA class I and class II types were obtained from metadata supplied by the sample provider rather than from assay-based typing. The samples were drawn from two sources: the first 160 participants of the ongoing ImmuneRACE study, and 1,200 or so subjects contributed by 6 global collaborators. The dataset comprised deeply sampled blood TCRbeta repertoires from subjects exposed to, actively infected with, or recovered from COVID-19. General study outcomes and caveats: Clinical and demographic metadata were provided uncurated, with the amount varying by source and participant.

This receptor was identified in a woman aged 25 to 39 with COVID-19, enrolled during active disease. The chain was built from TRBV10-1 and TRBJ2-7, with a tentative D gene TRBD2 over 6 matching bases. The specimen was peripheral blood. The DNA sequence is as follows: TGCGCCAGCAGTGATGGTGGGAGGTACGAGCAGTACTTC. Its protein is CASSDGGRYEQYF.